This T cell receptor beta chain is from a study of T-cell reconstitution after alpha-beta-depleted transplantation in children. This clonotype was recorded many times. Trimming took 0 bases from V and 0 from J; bases not matched to a gene: 1. CDR1 and CDR2 from the germline V gene are MNHEY and SVGAGI. The CDR3 spans 16 residues. Unique molecular identifiers were incorporated during preparation of the TCRbeta library. One entry per CDR3 protein, called by TCRdb with MiXCR from the PCR reads. The profile shows over 85,000 distinct CDR3 sequences, under 13% of them singletons. The TCR comes from a human donor who donated a stem cell graft to a child with acute lymphoblastic leukemia. Source: PBMCs from the stem cell graft donor, taken from the stem cell graft. The chain recombines TRBV6-5 with TRBJ2-2; 7 nucleotides align to TRBD1. As DNA, the CDR3 is TGTGCCAGCAGTTACTCCGGGACAGCGAACACCGGGGAGCTGTTTTTT. The encoded protein is CASSYSGTANTGELFF.